The 6 T cell receptor beta chains below all came from one sample that was sequenced in a study of OX40 agonist ivuxolimab in advanced cancers. The assay was immunoSEQ multiplex PCR, and TCRdb's table has in-frame clones only and misses some. Here the sample spans some 78,000 clones, approximately 90% being singletons. The specimen was CD4+ or CD8+ T cells sorted from blood, collected in a trial of the OX40 agonist ivuxolimab. The receptors shown here come from an adult with an advanced solid tumor such as melanoma, head and neck, liver or kidney cancer.

This clone occurred once. The chain is built from TRBV4-2 and TRBJ2-2; TRBD2 matches 8 bases. CDR1 is LGHNA, CDR2 YNFKEQ, per germline. Trimming cost V 0 bases and J 5 bases; bases outside gene matches: 2. CDR3 size: 15 residues. DNA of the CDR3: TGTGCCAGCAGCCAAGAAGGACTAGCAACCGGGGAGCTGTTTTTT. Translating it yields CASSQEGLATGELFF.

The chain links TRBV4-3 to TRBJ2-7; tentative D call: TRBD2 (5 bases). The germline gives CDR1 LGHNA, CDR2 YSLEER. This CDR3 is built from 15 residues. Trimming pared 3 bases from V and 5 bases from J, leaving 17 bases between. The CDR3 loop is CASSQASTGRNEQYF. The CDR3 nucleotides read TGCGCCAGCAGCCAGGCTAGCACCGGTCGTAACGAGCAGTACTTC.

This chain joins TRBV5-6 and TRBJ1-2; no firm D call. Trimming cost V 0 bases and J 3 bases, with 9 bases left between them. Per germline, CDR1 SGHDT and CDR2 YYEEEE. This CDR3 is built from 14 residues. The CDR3 DNA reads as TGTGCCAGCAGCTTGGCGGGATGGGACTATGGCTACACCTTC. Protein sequence: CASSLAGWDYGYTF.

The chain couples TRBV5-1 to TRBJ1-5; D ambiguous. Looked up from germline, CDR1 is SGHRS and CDR2 is YFSETQ. Trimming stripped 0 bases from V and 4 bases from J, with 14 bases between. CDR3 length: 16 amino acids. The CDR3 spells CASSLEGLGANQPQHF. The CDR3 bases are TGCGCCAGCAGCTTGGAAGGACTGGGAGCGAATCAGCCCCAGCATTTT.

This clone was observed a single time. CDR3 coding DNA: TGTGCCAGCAGCACTACTAGTTACAATGAGCAGTTCTTC. This codes for CASSTTSYNEQFF. The chain combines TRBV7-3 with TRBJ2-1, with D possibly TRBD2 on 5 matching bases. This CDR3 region has 13 residues. Germline-derived CDR1 and CDR2 are SGHTA and FQGTGA. V lost 5 bases, J lost 4 bases, and 9 bases lay in between.

This clone was observed once. The V and J genes are TRBV4-2 and TRBJ1-6, with 9 bases identical to TRBD1. The germline CDR1 and CDR2 sequences are LGHNA and YNFKEQ. Unmatched junction bases numbered 0, after V lost 3 bases and J lost 6 bases. This CDR3 has 14 residues. The CDR3, as DNA: TGTGCCAGCAGCCAGGGACAGGGTAATTCACCCCTCCACTTT. Translated: CASSQGQGNSPLHF.